The clone carrying this TCR beta chain was seen ten or more times. These data are taken from a study of prognosis after radiotherapy for stage I lung cancer. Study context: Among the enrolled patients, more than eleven had newly diagnosed primary stage I lung tumors, while about 5 had oligometastatic NSCLC following surgical resection of the primary tumor.

The CDR3 is 13 amino acids. V was cut by 3 bases and J by 7 bases, with 13 bases left in between. The V gene's germline CDR1 is DFQATT and CDR2 SNEGSKA (reference sequence). Two-round multiplex PCR amplified TCR beta CDR3 from genomic DNA. First-round PCR amplification was performed with primers specific to each TRBV and TRBJ gene. It was universal primers that the second PCR round used. TCRdb ran MiXCR on the multiplex PCR reads and lists one entry per CDR3 protein. Found here are around 59,000 distinct CDR3 sequences, more than 25% of them singletons; the top ten hold 7.5%. The clonotype comes from a donor of 50 years or more with non-small cell lung cancer. The input for sequencing was PBMCs, taken before or after stereotactic body radiation therapy (not recorded which). This chain uses TRBV20-1 with TRBJ1-5; no reliable D call. The CDR3 protein is CSASSGSGQPQHF. The CDR3 nucleotides are TGCAGTGCTAGTTCGGGGTCCGGGCAGCCCCAGCATTTT.